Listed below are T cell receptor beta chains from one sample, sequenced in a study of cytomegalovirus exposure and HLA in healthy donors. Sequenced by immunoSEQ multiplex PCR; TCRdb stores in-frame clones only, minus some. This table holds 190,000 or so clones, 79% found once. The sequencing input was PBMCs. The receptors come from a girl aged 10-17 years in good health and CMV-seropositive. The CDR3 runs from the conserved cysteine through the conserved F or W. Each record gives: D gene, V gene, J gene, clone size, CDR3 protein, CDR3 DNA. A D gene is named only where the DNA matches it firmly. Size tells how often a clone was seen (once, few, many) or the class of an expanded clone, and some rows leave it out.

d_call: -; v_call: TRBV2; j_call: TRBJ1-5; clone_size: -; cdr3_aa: CASSVEANQPQHF; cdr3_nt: TGTGCCAGCAGTGTGGAGGCTAATCAGCCCCAGCATTTT
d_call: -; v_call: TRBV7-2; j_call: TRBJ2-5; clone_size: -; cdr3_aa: CASSLARTTETQYF; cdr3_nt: TGTGCCAGCAGCTTAGCTCGAACTACAGAGACCCAGTACTTC
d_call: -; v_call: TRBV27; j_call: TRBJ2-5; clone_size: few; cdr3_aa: CASSAAGANEETQYF; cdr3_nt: TGTGCCAGCAGTGCAGCAGGGGCGAACGAAGAGACCCAGTACTTC
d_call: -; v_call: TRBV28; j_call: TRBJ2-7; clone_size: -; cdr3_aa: CASSLARYEQYF; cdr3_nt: TGTGCCAGCAGTTTAGCCAGGTACGAGCAGTACTTC
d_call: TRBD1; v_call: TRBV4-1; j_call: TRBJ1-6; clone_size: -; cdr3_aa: CASSHGTALDSPLHF; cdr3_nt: TGCGCCAGCAGCCACGGGACAGCCCTCGATTCACCCCTCCACTTT
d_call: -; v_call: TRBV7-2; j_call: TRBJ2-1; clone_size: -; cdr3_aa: CASSFRGGNYNEQFF; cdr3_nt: TGTGCCAGCAGCTTCCGCGGGGGCAACTACAATGAGCAGTTCTTC
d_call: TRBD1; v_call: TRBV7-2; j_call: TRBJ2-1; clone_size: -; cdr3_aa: CASSSRDRGNEQFF; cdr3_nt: TGTGCCAGCAGCTCCCGGGACAGGGGAAATGAGCAGTTCTTC
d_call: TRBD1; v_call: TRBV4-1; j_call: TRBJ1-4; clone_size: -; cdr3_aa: CASSQTGLNEKLFF; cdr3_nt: TGCGCCAGCAGCCAGACAGGGTTAAACGAAAAACTGTTTTTT
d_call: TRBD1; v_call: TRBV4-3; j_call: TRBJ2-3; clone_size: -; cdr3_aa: CASSQDRGTDTQYF; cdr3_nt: TGCGCCAGCAGCCAGGACAGGGGAACAGATACGCAGTATTTT
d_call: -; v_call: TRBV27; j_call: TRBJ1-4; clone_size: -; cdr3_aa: CASSLSKRPPEKLFF; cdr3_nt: TGTGCCAGCAGTTTATCAAAGCGGCCCCCTGAAAAACTGTTTTTT
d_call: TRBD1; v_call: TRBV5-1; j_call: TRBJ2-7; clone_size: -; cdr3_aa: CASSLGDRGPEQYF; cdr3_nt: TGCGCCAGCAGCTTGGGGGACAGGGGTCCGGAGCAGTACTTC
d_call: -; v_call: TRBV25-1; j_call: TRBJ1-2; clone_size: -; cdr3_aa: CASSASGGANYGYTF; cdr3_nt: TGTGCCAGCAGCGCCTCCGGGGGGGCTAACTATGGCTACACCTTC
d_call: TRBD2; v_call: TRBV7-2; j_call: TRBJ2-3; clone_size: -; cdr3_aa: CASSLSLIAGDTDTQYF; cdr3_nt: TGTGCCAGCAGCTTATCCTTAATAGCGGGGGACACAGATACGCAGTATTTT
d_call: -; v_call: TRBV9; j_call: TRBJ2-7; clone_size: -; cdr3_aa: CASSPQGSYYEQYF; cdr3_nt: TGTGCCAGCAGCCCACAGGGATCCTACTACGAGCAGTACTTC
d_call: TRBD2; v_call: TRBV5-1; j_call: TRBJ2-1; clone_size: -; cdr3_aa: CASAEASGYNEQFF; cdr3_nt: TGCGCCAGCGCCGAAGCTAGCGGATACAATGAGCAGTTCTTC
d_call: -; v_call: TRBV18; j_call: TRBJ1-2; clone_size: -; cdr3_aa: CASSPFTDGRGGYTF; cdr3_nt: TGTGCCAGCTCACCATTTACCGATGGGCGGGGCGGCTACACCTTC
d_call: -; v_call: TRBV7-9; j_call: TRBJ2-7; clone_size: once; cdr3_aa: CASSLLGAVHEQYF; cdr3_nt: TGTGCCAGCAGCTTATTGGGGGCAGTCCACGAGCAGTACTTC
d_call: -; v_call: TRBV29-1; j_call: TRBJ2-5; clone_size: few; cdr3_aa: CSVESGRETQYF; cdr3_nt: TGCAGCGTCGAGTCAGGGAGGGAGACCCAGTACTTC
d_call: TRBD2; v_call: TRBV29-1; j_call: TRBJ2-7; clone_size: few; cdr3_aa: CSVARGTYEQYF; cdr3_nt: TGCAGCGTTGCGCGGGGGACCTACGAGCAGTACTTC
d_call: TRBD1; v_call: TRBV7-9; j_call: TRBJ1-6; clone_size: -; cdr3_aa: CASSFSAGGGSPLHF; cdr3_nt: TGTGCCAGCAGCTTCTCCGCAGGGGGCGGGTCACCCCTCCACTTT
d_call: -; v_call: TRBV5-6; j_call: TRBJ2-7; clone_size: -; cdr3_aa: CASRTGRGVNAYEQYF; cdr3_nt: TGTGCCTCCAGGACAGGGAGGGGGGTAAATGCTTACGAGCAGTACTTC
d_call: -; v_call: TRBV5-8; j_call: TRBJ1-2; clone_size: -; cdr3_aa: CASSFRESYGYTF; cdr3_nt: TGTGCCAGCAGCTTCAGGGAAAGCTATGGCTACACCTTC
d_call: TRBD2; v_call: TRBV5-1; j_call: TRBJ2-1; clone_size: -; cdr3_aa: CASSLRLAGENEQFF; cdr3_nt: TGCGCCAGCAGCTTGCGGCTAGCGGGGGAAAATGAGCAGTTCTTC
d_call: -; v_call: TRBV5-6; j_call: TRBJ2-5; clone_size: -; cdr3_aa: CATNVGGAKGTQYF; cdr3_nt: TGTGCCACCAACGTCGGAGGGGCTAAGGGGACCCAGTACTTC
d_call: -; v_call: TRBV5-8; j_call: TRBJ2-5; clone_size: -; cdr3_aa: CASSRIQYF; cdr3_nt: TGTGCCAGCAGCCGTATTCAGTACTTC
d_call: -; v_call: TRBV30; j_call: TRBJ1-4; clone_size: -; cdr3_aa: CAWSYRVNNEKLFF; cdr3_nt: TGTGCCTGGAGTTACAGGGTAAATAATGAAAAACTGTTTTTT